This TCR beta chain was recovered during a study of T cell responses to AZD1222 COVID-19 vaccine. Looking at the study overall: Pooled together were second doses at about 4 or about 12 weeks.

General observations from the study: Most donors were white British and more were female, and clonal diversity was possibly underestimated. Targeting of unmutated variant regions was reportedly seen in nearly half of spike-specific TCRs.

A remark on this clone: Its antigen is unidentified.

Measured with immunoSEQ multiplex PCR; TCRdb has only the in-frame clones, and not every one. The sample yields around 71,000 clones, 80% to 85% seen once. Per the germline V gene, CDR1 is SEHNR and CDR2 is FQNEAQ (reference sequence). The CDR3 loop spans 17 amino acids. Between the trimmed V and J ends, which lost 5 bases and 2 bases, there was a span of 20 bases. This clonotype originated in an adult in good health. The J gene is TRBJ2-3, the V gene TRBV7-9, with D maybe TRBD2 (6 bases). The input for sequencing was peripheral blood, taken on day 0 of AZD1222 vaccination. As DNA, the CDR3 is TGTGCCAGCAGCCCCCCCGGCGGAGGGAGCTTCACAGATACGCAGTATTTT. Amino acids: CASSPPGGGSFTDTQYF. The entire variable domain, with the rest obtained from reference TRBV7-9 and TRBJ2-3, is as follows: DTGVSQNPRHKITKRGQNVTFRCDPISEHNRLYWYRQTLGQGPEFLTYFQNEAQLEKSRLLSDRFSAERPKGSFSTLEIQRTEQGDSAMYLCASSPPGGGSFTDTQYFGPGTRLTVL.